This T cell receptor beta chain was found in a study of T cells in Graves' hyperthyroidism and ophthalmopathy. For the diagnoses, clinical symptoms, serum thyroxine and TRAb, thyroid ultrasound and orbital computed tomography were used. TCR beta CDR3 region amplification was performed from RNA transcripts. The primer set for the first-round RT-PCR of the TCR CDR3 was HTBI. Each CDR3 protein is one row after TCRdb ran MiXCR on the multiplex PCR reads. Of fewer than 600,000 distinct CDR3 sequences in the sample, 13% to 15% were seen once. Per germline, CDR1 MNHNS and CDR2 SASEGT. Between the trimmed V and J ends, which lost 6 bases and 4 bases, there was a span of 12 bases. The CDR3 has 13 amino acids. This clonotype has ten or more counts.

The chain uses TRBV6-1 and TRBJ1-2, with D perhaps matching TRBD1 (5 bases). The clonotype originates from a young woman with Graves' hyperthyroidism. Sequencing used blood. The CDR3 region has the DNA TGTGCCAGCAGAGGTACAGGCCTCTATGGCTACACCTTC. Its protein is CASRGTGLYGYTF.